The 18 T cell receptor beta chains presented below share a single source sample, sequenced in a study of control samples from healthy donors and cancer patients. Sequenced by immunoSEQ multiplex PCR; TCRdb stores in-frame clones only, minus some. The sample records around 130,000 clones, 75% to 95% being singletons. The source material was blood. Every receptor here comes from a man between 18 and 29 years old in good health.

The rearrangement links TRBV6-2 or TRBV6-3 to TRBJ1-4, with D uncertain. CDR3 length: 12 residues. V lost 6 bases and J 6 bases, leaving 8 bases between the germline ends. Germline lookup yields CDR1 MNHEY and CDR2 SVGEGT. The CDR3 spells CASSHRYEKLFF. CDR3 sequence (DNA): TGTGCCAGCAGCCACAGATATGAAAAACTGTTTTTT.

The chain uses TRBV19 and TRBJ2-3; 8 nucleotides match TRBD1. Trimming cost V 5 bases and J 0 bases; bases outside gene matches: 4. This CDR3 has 15 residues. In germline, CDR1 is LNHDA, CDR2 SQIVND (reference sequence). The CDR3 is CASSLQGASTDTQYF. The CDR3 DNA sequence: TGTGCCAGTAGTCTTCAGGGGGCTAGCACAGATACGCAGTATTTT.

This chain connects TRBV12-3 or TRBV12-4 to TRBJ2-3; possible D gene TRBD1, 5 bases. Trimming removed 5 bases at V and 5 bases at J, with 8 bases between. The CDR3 extends over 12 amino acids. The CDR3 DNA follows: TGTGCCAGCAGTATACAGGAAGATACGCAGTATTTT. Encoded protein: CASSIQEDTQYF.

This chain links TRBV6-5 with TRBJ1-5, with unresolved D. In germline, CDR1 is MNHEY, CDR2 SVGAGI. V dropped 0 bases and J dropped 3 bases, with 9 bases sitting between them. The CDR3 is 15 residues long. The CDR3 DNA sequence: TGTGCCAGCAGTTACTCGAGAGAGCTCAATCAGCCCCAGCATTTT. This sequence encodes CASSYSRELNQPQHF.

V usage is TRBV6-2 or TRBV6-3 and J usage is TRBJ1-4; D is perhaps TRBD1 (6 bases). The germline gives CDR1 MNHEY, CDR2 SVGEGT. CDR3 length: 14 amino acids. V lost 6 bases, J lost 2 bases, and 10 bases lay in between. The CDR3 is CASSPGVTNEKLFF. In DNA, the CDR3 is TGTGCCAGCAGCCCAGGGGTTACTAATGAAAAACTGTTTTTT.

This clone came up once. The chain carries TRBV19 and TRBJ2-1; the D is unclear. Trimming removed 9 bases at V and 0 bases at J, with 18 bases between. The CDR3 length is 16 residues. Germline V CDR1 and CDR2: LNHDA, SQIVND (reference sequence). CDR3 residues: CASAPGGWSSYNEQFF. The CDR3 DNA follows: TGTGCCAGCGCACCCGGTGGGTGGAGCTCCTACAATGAGCAGTTCTTC.

The chain combines TRBV27 with TRBJ2-1, with a weak D call TRBD2 (5 bases). Germline V gene data show CDR1 as MNHEY and CDR2 as SMNVEV (reference sequence). The CDR3 is 17 amino acids. V was cut by 0 bases and J by 0 bases, with 12 bases left in between. The CDR3 DNA is TGTGCCAGCAGTTTATCCGGTGGCGGGCGCTCCTACAATGAGCAGTTCTTC. It specifies CASSLSGGGRSYNEQFF.

The V gene is TRBV9, the J gene TRBJ1-5, with TRBD1 as a possible D gene (6 bases). The germline V and J ends were trimmed by 4 bases and 0 bases, with 11 bases remaining between them. CDR3 length equals 15 residues. Looked up from germline, CDR1 is SGDLS and CDR2 is YYNGEE. CDR3 sequence (DNA): TGTGCCAGCAGCAGGACAGTAGATAGCAATCAGCCCCAGCATTTT. Translated: CASSRTVDSNQPQHF. The variable domain in full, completed from reference TRBV9 and TRBJ1-5, reads DSGVTQTPKHLITATGQRVTLRCSPRSGDLSVYWYQQSLDQGLQFLIQYYNGEERAKGNILERFSAQQFPDLHSELNLSSLELGDSALYFCASSRTVDSNQPQHFGDGTRLSIL.

This clone has a single count. J is TRBJ2-2 and V is TRBV9, with 8 positions matching TRBD1. In germline, CDR1 is SGDLS, CDR2 YYNGEE. This CDR3 has 16 amino acids. J gave up 4 bases and V 0 bases, and 5 bases lay outside the gene matches. The chain's CDR3 is CASSVGQGAFTGELFF. CDR3 coding DNA: TGTGCCAGCAGCGTAGGTCAGGGGGCGTTCACCGGGGAGCTGTTTTTT.

The chain links TRBV11-2 to TRBJ2-5, with D possibly being TRBD2 (6 bases). This CDR3 spans 13 amino acids. The V and J ends lost 3 bases and 5 bases respectively, with 10 bases between them. Germline values: CDR1 SGHAT, CDR2 FQNNGV. CDR3 region: CASSLDYRETQYF. CDR3 DNA sequence: TGTGCCAGCAGCTTGGACTACCGGGAGACCCAGTACTTC.

V gene TRBV14 combines with J gene TRBJ2-1; D gene ambiguous. V lost 3 bases to trimming and J lost 7 bases, with 7 bases between them. The germline V gene has CDR1 SGHDN and CDR2 FVKESK. CDR3 size: 12 residues. This CDR3 reads CASSQTRNEQFF. The DNA for the CDR3 is TGTGCCAGCAGCCAGACACGGAATGAGCAGTTCTTC.

The genes are TRBV6-5 and TRBJ2-7, with D tentatively TRBD1 or TRBD2 (5 bases each). The V gene's germline CDR1 is MNHEY and CDR2 SVGAGI. Trimming took off 7 bases at V and 2 bases at J, with 15 bases between the two ends. This CDR3 is built from 14 residues. CDR3 DNA sequence: TGTGCCAGCAACCGGGACCCGGCTGCCTACGAGCAGTACTTC. Encoded protein: CASNRDPAAYEQYF.

The chain links TRBV28 to TRBJ2-7; 10 bases map to TRBD1. J was trimmed by 5 bases and V by 9 bases; bases with no gene match: 4. The CDR3 extends over 12 amino acids. Germline CDR1 MDHEN, CDR2 SYDVKM. The CDR3, as DNA: TGTGCCAGTAGGGACAGGGGTAACGAGCAGTACGTC. Translated, it gives CASRDRGNEQYV.

The chain couples TRBV19 to TRBJ1-4; 7 bases are a match to TRBD1. Germline-derived CDR1 and CDR2 are LNHDA and SQIVND (reference sequence). Trimming took 4 bases from V and 7 from J; bases not matched to a gene: 12. The CDR3 is made up of 16 amino acids. CDR3 DNA sequence: TGTGCCAGTAGTACCCAATCTAGGGGGCTGGTTGAAAAACTGTTTTTT. It encodes CASSTQSRGLVEKLFF.

This clone was seen more than once but under ten times. The CDR3 reads CASGLPNSPLHF. The CDR3 DNA is TGTGCCAGCGGACTCCCGAATTCACCCCTCCACTTT. The gene calls are TRBV7-3 and TRBJ1-6, with D unresolved. Germline V gives CDR1 SGHTA, CDR2 FQGTGA. The CDR3 contains 12 residues. Trimming removed 8 bases from V and 7 bases from J, with 9 bases in between.

The chain employs TRBV28 and TRBJ1-5; D not resolved. The germline gives CDR1 MDHEN, CDR2 SYDVKM. The CDR3 runs 16 residues. V dropped 5 bases and J dropped 0 bases, with 14 bases sitting between them. The CDR3 sequence: CASSPSLGYSNQPQHF. The DNA for the CDR3 is TGTGCCAGCAGTCCGAGTTTGGGTTATAGCAATCAGCCCCAGCATTTT.

The rearrangement uses TRBV15 and TRBJ2-1; 7 nucleotides match TRBD2. With 5 bases clipped from V and 4 bases from J, the junction kept 8 bases outside the gene matches. This CDR3 contains 15 residues. Germline CDR1 reads LNHNV; CDR2 reads YYDKDF (reference sequence). The CDR3 DNA is TGTGCCACCAGCTCCGCGGGACTAACTTACAATGAGCAGTTCTTC. Translation gives CATSSAGLTYNEQFF. Using reference TRBV15 and TRBJ2-1 for the parts outside the CDR3, the full variable domain is DAMVIQNPRYQVTQFGKPVTLSCSQTLNHNVMYWYQQKSSQAPKLLFHYYDKDFNNEADTPDNFQSRRPNTSFCFLDIRSPGLGDTAMYLCATSSAGLTYNEQFFGPGTRLTVL.

The chain uses TRBV12-5 and TRBJ2-3, with D possibly being TRBD2 (6 bases). CDR3 length: 14 amino acids. The V and J ends lost 2 bases and 3 bases respectively, with 9 bases between them. Germline V CDR1 and CDR2: LGHNT, FRNRAP. The DNA for the CDR3 is TGTGCTAGTGGTTTGACACTAGCAACAGATACGCAGTATTTT. It codes for CASGLTLATDTQYF.